This TCR beta chain was sequenced for a study of human T cells and chemical hapten exposure. About the research overall: 2% DPC was applied to about 2 cm by about 2 cm of upper inner arm skin for sensitization. Regarding the study as a whole: With alopecia, donors may have immune responses unlike healthy people's.

Time point indicated: patch test 1, 2 weeks after DPC sensitization. Regarding treatment: therapeutic diphenylcyclopropenone sensitization with weekly scalp DPC. Blood collection happened ahead of applying each patch test. Via MiXCR, TCRdb re-called the RACE reads, giving one row per CDR3 protein. Of about 360,000 distinct CDR3 sequences in the sample, nearly 5% were seen once. Turning to this clonotype: Antigen: not known.

Sequenced material: whole blood, taken in connection with sensitization to the hapten diphenylcyclopropenone (DPC). The receptor's source is a woman aged 45 to 65 with alopecia areata. Some clones in this sample may be carry-over from other donors' samples.

This CDR3 is CASSEGGPLEQYF. In DNA form, the CDR3 reads TGTGCCAGCAGTGAGGGGGGGCCTCTCGAGCAGTACTTC. The V gene is TRBV25-1, the J gene TRBJ2-7; D perhaps matches TRBD2 (7 bases). Between the trimmed V and J ends, which lost 3 bases and 6 bases, there was a span of 12 bases. Germline-derived CDR1 and CDR2 are MGHDK and SYGVNS. The CDR3 is 13 residues long.